Listed below are T cell receptor beta chains from one sample, sequenced in a study of Graves' ophthalmopathy and Graves' hyperthyroidism. TCRdb independently ran MiXCR on the multiplex PCR reads; one entry per CDR3 protein. Of 400,000 to 450,000 distinct CDR3 sequences listed, roughly 21% were seen once; the top ten hold roughly 3%. Sequencing was performed on peripheral blood. The receptor source for this set is a woman in her late teens or twenties with stable Graves' hyperthyroidism. Each CDR3 is given with its conserved first and last residue. A D gene is named only where the DNA matches it firmly. Some rows have no size entry. The others give once, few or many, or a class for an expanded clone.

TRBV28	many	NA	TRBJ2-7	CASSFPDYEQYF	TGTGCCAGCAGTTTCCCCGATTACGAGCAGTACTTC
TRBV28	few	NA	TRBJ1-4	CASSLELLRDEKLFF	TGTGCCAGCAGTTTAGAGCTTTTGAGGGATGAAAAACTGTTTTTT
TRBV18	few	NA	TRBJ1-2	CASSPPGDEANYGYTF	TGTGCCAGCTCACCCCCAGGGGACGAAGCTAACTATGGCTACACCTTC
TRBV27	many	TRBD1	TRBJ2-7	CASSLYPGGLGEQYF	TGTGCCAGCAGTTTATACCCAGGGGGCCTCGGGGAGCAGTACTTC
TRBV29-1	few	NA	TRBJ2-2	CSGGVPTGELFF	TGCAGCGGAGGGGTTCCCACCGGGGAGCTGTTTTTT
TRBV4-2	many	NA	TRBJ2-6	CASTPGHRYSGANVLTF	TGTGCCAGCACACCGGGACATCGATACTCTGGGGCCAACGTCCTGACTTTC
TRBV24-1	many	TRBD1	TRBJ2-7	CATSDSGTEREQYF	TGTGCCACCAGTGATTCCGGGACAGAGAGGGAGCAGTACTTC
TRBV6-1	many	NA	TRBJ2-5	CASSAGTGGQETQYF	TGTGCCAGCAGTGCCGGGACTGGCGGCCAAGAGACCCAGTACTTC
TRBV3-1	few	NA	TRBJ2-5	CASSQEGQLQETQYF	TGTGCCAGCAGCCAAGAAGGACAGCTCCAAGAGACCCAGTACTTC
TRBV20-1	many	NA	TRBJ2-7	CSARRGYNEQYF	TGCAGTGCTAGGAGGGGGTATAACGAGCAGTACTTC
TRBV20-1	many	TRBD1	TRBJ2-7	CSARDVGQGRQEQYF	TGCAGTGCTAGAGATGTCGGACAGGGACGACAGGAGCAGTACTTC
TRBV6-5	many	NA	TRBJ2-7	CASSYGFMDSYEQYF	TGTGCCAGCAGTTACGGGTTTATGGACTCCTACGAGCAGTACTTC
TRBV13	NA	TRBD1	TRBJ1-1	CASSLVGQGVRSAEAFF	TGTGCCAGCAGCCTGGTGGGACAGGGGGTTCGTAGTGCTGAAGCTTTCTTT
TRBV11-3	few	NA	TRBJ1-1	CASSYQQGTEAFF	TGTGCCAGCAGCTACCAGCAGGGGACTGAAGCTTTCTTT
TRBV12-3/TRBV12-4	NA	NA	TRBJ1-3	CASRTPRKSSGNTIYF	TGTGCCAGCAGGACCCCACGTAAGAGCTCTGGAAACACCATATATTTT
TRBV20-1	NA	NA	TRBJ2-7	CSASGRQWSLEEQYF	TGCAGTGCTAGCGGGCGGCAGTGGTCTTTGGAAGAGCAGTACTTC
TRBV12-3/TRBV12-4	many	TRBD1	TRBJ1-6	CASSLGDRGNSPLHF	TGTGCCAGCAGTTTAGGGGACAGGGGGAATTCACCCCTCCACTTT
TRBV6-2/TRBV6-3	many	NA	TRBJ2-7	CASSYSVVPYEQYF	TGTGCCAGCAGTTACTCTGTGGTGCCCTACGAGCAGTACTTC
TRBV6-5	few	NA	TRBJ2-5	CASSYSNREETQYF	TGTGCCAGCAGTTACTCGAACAGAGAAGAGACCCAGTACTTC
TRBV3-1	few	NA	TRBJ2-5	CASSPLRANSGQETQYF	TGTGCCAGCAGCCCCCTCAGGGCAAACTCCGGCCAAGAGACCCAGTACTTC
TRBV11-2	many	TRBD1	TRBJ1-3	CASSLTGVPSGNTIYF	TGTGCCAGCAGCTTAACAGGGGTCCCCTCTGGAAACACCATATATTTT
TRBV30	many	TRBD2	TRBJ2-7	CAWSGSRGRLYEQYF	TGTGCCTGGAGTGGGTCCCGCGGGAGGCTCTACGAGCAGTACTTC
TRBV29-1	many	TRBD1	TRBJ2-7	CSDTGGLTYEQYF	TGCAGCGATACAGGGGGCCTGACCTACGAGCAGTACTTC
TRBV29-1	many	NA	TRBJ1-5	CSVAGSNEPQHF	TGCAGCGTTGCAGGGAGCAATGAGCCCCAGCATTTT
TRBV12-3/TRBV12-4	many	NA	TRBJ2-7	CTSSLMTVVTYEQYF	TGTACCAGCAGTTTAATGACAGTCGTAACCTACGAGCAGTACTTC
TRBV11-2	few	TRBD1	TRBJ2-7	CASSYLPGQGIYEQYF	TGTGCCAGCAGCTATTTACCGGGACAGGGAATATACGAGCAGTACTTC
TRBV2	NA	NA	TRBJ1-5	CASCQAGNQPQHF	TGTGCCAGCTGTCAGGCGGGCAATCAGCCCCAGCATTTT
TRBV10-3	many	TRBD1	TRBJ1-1	CAMRSGGYTEAFF	TGTGCCATGCGATCAGGGGGGTACACTGAAGCTTTCTTT
TRBV2	few	NA	TRBJ2-4	CASSQTLGAKNIQYF	TGTGCCAGCTCCCAGACCCTGGGAGCCAAAAACATTCAGTACTTC
TRBV27	once	NA	TRBJ2-7	CASSPSGRTSYEQYF	TGTGCCAGCAGTCCCTCGGGGAGGACCTCCTACGAGCAGTACTTC
TRBV7-9	NA	NA	TRBJ2-7	CASSSEEGSAHEQYF	TGTGCCAGCAGCTCCGAGGAGGGTAGCGCCCACGAGCAGTACTTC
TRBV6-2/TRBV6-3	many	TRBD1	TRBJ1-5	CASRPTWTGGDQPQHF	TGTGCCAGCAGACCTACTTGGACAGGGGGCGATCAGCCCCAGCATTTT
TRBV6-5	many	NA	TRBJ2-7	CASSSVASSYEQYF	TGTGCCAGCAGTTCAGTGGCGTCCTCCTACGAGCAGTACTTC
TRBV6-5	many	NA	TRBJ1-2	CATQRSVANYGYTF	TGTGCCACCCAAAGGTCCGTAGCTAACTATGGCTACACCTTC
TRBV20-1	many	NA	TRBJ2-7	CSALSSYEQYF	TGCAGTGCCTTGAGCTCCTACGAGCAGTACTTC
TRBV7-2	many	NA	TRBJ2-5	CASSFIVGRLQETQYF	TGTGCCAGCAGCTTTATAGTGGGGAGGTTACAAGAGACCCAGTACTTC
TRBV10-1	many	TRBD2	TRBJ2-7	CASSESLPSGSQQYF	TGCGCCAGCAGTGAGTCGTTGCCAAGCGGGAGTCAGCAGTACTTC
TRBV6-5	many	TRBD1	TRBJ1-1	CASSTITGGGGTEAFF	TGTGCCAGCAGTACAATTACAGGGGGCGGCGGCACTGAAGCTTTCTTT
TRBV29-1	many	NA	TRBJ1-2	CSVVTVNYGYTF	TGCAGCGTTGTGACAGTTAACTATGGCTACACCTTC
TRBV5-1	once	TRBD1	TRBJ1-1	CASSPGDRGAFF	TGCGCCAGCAGCCCCGGGGACAGGGGGGCTTTCTTT
TRBV12-3/TRBV12-4	many	NA	TRBJ1-1	CASSRRGTVGTEAFF	TGTGCCAGCAGCCGGAGGGGTACAGTGGGCACTGAAGCTTTCTTT
TRBV15	NA	NA	TRBJ2-6	CATSRATGSGANVLTF	TGTGCCACCAGCAGGGCTACAGGGTCTGGGGCCAACGTCCTGACTTTC
TRBV19	many	NA	TRBJ1-2	CASRDVNADSRFNYGYTF	TGTGCCAGTAGAGACGTTAACGCGGACAGTAGGTTTAACTATGGCTACACCTTC
TRBV24-1	NA	NA	TRBJ2-7	CATRGPRRGSYEQYF	TGTGCCACCAGGGGTCCACGACGGGGATCCTACGAGCAGTACTTC
TRBV3-1	few	NA	TRBJ2-2	CASSRSPGQTNTGELFF	TGTGCCAGCAGCCGTAGCCCTGGACAGACGAACACCGGGGAGCTGTTTTTT
TRBV2	NA	TRBD2	TRBJ2-7	CASRVEAGLGYEQYF	TGTGCCAGCAGGGTAGAAGCGGGACTAGGTTACGAGCAGTACTTC
TRBV12-3/TRBV12-4	NA	TRBD1	TRBJ1-5	CASGFTGGNQPQHF	TGTGCCAGCGGTTTTACAGGGGGAAATCAGCCCCAGCATTTT
TRBV12-3/TRBV12-4	NA	TRBD2	TRBJ2-5	CASSPLSGGARETQYF	TGTGCCAGCAGTCCCCTTAGCGGGGGGGCCCGAGAGACCCAGTACTTC
TRBV11-2	many	NA	TRBJ2-2	CASSRNAVAGELFF	TGTGCCAGCAGCCGTAACGCCGTTGCCGGGGAGCTGTTTTTT
TRBV12-3/TRBV12-4	NA	TRBD1	TRBJ2-5	CASSQTRTGRQTQYF	TGTGCCAGCAGTCAAACCCGGACAGGGCGGCAGACCCAGTACTTC
TRBV30	many	NA	TRBJ2-7	CAWSENRAYEQYF	TGTGCCTGGAGCGAAAACAGGGCCTACGAGCAGTACTTC
TRBV20-1	few	NA	TRBJ1-1	CSAGRFRGGDTEAFF	TGCAGTGCTGGCCGATTTCGGGGGGGCGATACTGAAGCTTTCTTT
TRBV2	few	NA	TRBJ2-2	CASSEEGPDGGELFF	TGTGCCAGCAGTGAAGAGGGCCCCGACGGCGGGGAGCTGTTTTTT
TRBV2	many	NA	TRBJ2-5	CASSPDRSSETQYF	TGTGCCAGCAGCCCCGACAGATCGAGTGAGACCCAGTACTTC